This TCR beta chain was retrieved from a study of OX40 agonist ivuxolimab in advanced cancers. General study findings and limits: Among T cells, CD8+ cells averaged more expanded clones than CD4+ cells.

Blood got drawn at baseline, again on cycle 4 day 1, and then on cycle 7 day 1. Worth noting for this clone: No antigen is known for it.

Germline CDR1 and CDR2: MNHNY and SVGAGI (reference sequence). With 7 bases clipped from V and 6 bases from J, the junction kept 8 bases outside the gene matches. The CDR3 extends over 13 amino acids. TCRdb's copy holds only in-frame clones and misses some; the assay was immunoSEQ multiplex PCR. The repertoire holds some 45,000 clones, with 86% as singletons. Material: CD4+ or CD8+ T cells sorted from blood, obtained in a trial of the OX40 agonist ivuxolimab. This TCR was recovered from an adult with an advanced solid tumor such as melanoma, head and neck, liver or kidney cancer. The J gene is TRBJ1-2, the V gene TRBV6-6, with 7 nucleotides matching TRBD1. The CDR3 sequence is CASIPDRRDGYTF. The CDR3 bases are TGTGCCAGCATCCCGGACAGGAGAGATGGCTACACCTTC.